This section outlines one T cell receptor beta chain sequence together with its context. Generated by immunoSEQ multiplex PCR, the TCRdb table keeps only in-frame clones and is missing some. The data contain 70,000 to 85,000 clones, 84% of them singletons. The data were obtained in a study of PD-L1 blockade in urothelial cancer. With V trimmed by 7 bases and J by 7 bases, 9 bases remained unmatched. The CDR3 extends over 14 amino acids. The germline V gene encodes CDR1 SNHLY and CDR2 FYNNEI. The sample in question was PBMCs, obtained around atezolizumab (anti-PD-L1) treatment. This chain connects TRBV2 to TRBJ2-1; TRBD2 aligns across 8 bases. The receptor was derived from a man aged 65 to 85 with urothelial cancer. As DNA, the CDR3 is TGTGCCAGCACCGGGACTAGAGGATTGAATGAGCAGTTCTTC. Translated, it gives CASTGTRGLNEQFF.